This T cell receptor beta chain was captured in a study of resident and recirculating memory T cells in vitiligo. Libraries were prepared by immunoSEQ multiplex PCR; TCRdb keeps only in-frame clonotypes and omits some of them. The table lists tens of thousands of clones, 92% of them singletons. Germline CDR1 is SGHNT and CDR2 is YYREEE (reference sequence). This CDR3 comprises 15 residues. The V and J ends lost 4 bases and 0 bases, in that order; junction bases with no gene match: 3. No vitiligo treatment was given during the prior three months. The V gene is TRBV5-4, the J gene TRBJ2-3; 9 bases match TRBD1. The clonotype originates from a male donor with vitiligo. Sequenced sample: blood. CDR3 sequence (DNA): TGTGCCAGCAGCCGGACAGGGGACAGCACAGATACGCAGTATTTT. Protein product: CASSRTGDSTDTQYF.